A single sample is the source of the 7 T cell receptor beta chains below, sequenced in a study of Tregs in tolerant kidney transplant recipients (dated by TCRdb to between 2019 and 2020). Libraries were built with the immunoSEQ multiplex PCR assay. TCRdb limited this immuneACCESS table to in-frame rearrangements with V and J called. A share of clones is missing; checked studies link under half to unresolved V genes, and the rest is unexplained. Recorded for this sample are 50,000 to 75,000 clones; over 75% of them occurred a single time. The ten largest clones add up to 2.1% of the sample. This specimen's time point label, interpreted: blood sample drawn before combined kidney and bone marrow transplant. Here the sequenced sample was Tregs from blood, taken before the transplant. All receptors derive from a human donor who received a combined kidney and bone marrow transplant.

J is TRBJ1-1 and V is TRBV7-9; D gene ambiguous. CDR1 is SEHNR, CDR2 FQNEAQ, per germline (reference sequence). V gave up 4 bases and J gave up 0 bases, with 9 bases separating them. The CDR3 runs 14 residues. The CDR3 here is CASSSELVNTEAFF. CDR3 in DNA: TGTGCCAGCAGCTCCGAGCTCGTGAACACTGAAGCTTTCTTT. Full variable domain (missing parts from reference TRBV7-9 and TRBJ1-1): DTGVSQNPRHKITKRGQNVTFRCDPISEHNRLYWYRQTLGQGPEFLTYFQNEAQLEKSRLLSDRFSAERPKGSFSTLEIQRTEQGDSAMYLCASSSELVNTEAFFGQGTRLTVV.

The CDR3 DNA sequence: TGTGCCAGCAGCTTAGCTCCGGGAGAAAAACTGTTTTTT. It specifies CASSLAPGEKLFF. This rearrangement joins TRBV7-2 to TRBJ1-4, with unresolved D. The V end lost 0 bases, the J end lost 8 bases, and 7 bases lay between the germline ends. Germline V CDR1 and CDR2: SGHTA, FQGNSA. This CDR3 is 13 amino acids long. Complete variable domain (other parts from reference TRBV7-2 and TRBJ1-4): GAGVSQSPSNKVTEKGKDVELRCDPISGHTALYWYRQSLGQGLEFLIYFQGNSAPDKSGLPSDRFSAERTGGSVSTLTIQRTQQEDSAVYLCASSLAPGEKLFFGSGTQLSVL.

The J gene is TRBJ2-3, the V gene TRBV30; 13 bases are shared with TRBD2. The CDR3 runs 17 residues. Trimming took 4 bases from V and 0 from J; bases not matched to a gene: 7. Per germline, CDR1 GTSNPN and CDR2 SVGIG (reference sequence). CDR3 sequence (DNA): TGTGCCTGGATACTAGCGGGAGGGCGTCTCAGCACAGATACGCAGTATTTT. Protein: CAWILAGGRLSTDTQYF.

The chain couples TRBV4-1 to TRBJ1-1; D remains ambiguous. The CDR3 has 11 amino acids. The germline V and J ends were trimmed by 7 bases and 8 bases, with 11 bases remaining between them. CDR1 is MGHRA, CDR2 YSYEKL, per germline. The CDR3 reads CASNWAGEAFF. The DNA of the CDR3 is TGCGCCAGCAACTGGGCGGGGGAAGCTTTCTTT.

V usage is TRBV19 and J usage is TRBJ1-5; D gene uncertain. V shed 7 bases and J shed 0 bases, with 10 bases lying between them. CDR3 length: 14 amino acids. CDR1 and CDR2 (germline): LNHDA, SQIVND (reference sequence). CDR3 residues: CASTPIDSNQPQHF. For the CDR3, the DNA is TGTGCCAGTACTCCGATAGATAGCAATCAGCCCCAGCATTTT. Drawing the rest from reference TRBV19 and TRBJ1-5, the complete variable domain is DGGITQSPKYLFRKEGQNVTLSCEQNLNHDAMYWYRQDPGQGLRLIYYSQIVNDFQKGDIAEGYSVSREKKESFPLTVTSAQKNPTAFYLCASTPIDSNQPQHFGDGTRLSIL.

This sequence joins TRBV19 and TRBJ2-4; D not certain. CDR1 LNHDA and CDR2 SQIVND come from the germline V gene (reference sequence). The V and J ends lost 2 bases and 0 bases respectively, with 20 bases between them. This CDR3 comprises 19 residues. The CDR3 region has the DNA TGTGCCAGTAGTATACCCGGCATCGGACGGACGATAGCCAAAAACATTCAGTACTTC. The encoded protein is CASSIPGIGRTIAKNIQYF. Filled out from reference TRBV19 and TRBJ2-4, the complete variable domain reads DGGITQSPKYLFRKEGQNVTLSCEQNLNHDAMYWYRQDPGQGLRLIYYSQIVNDFQKGDIAEGYSVSREKKESFPLTVTSAQKNPTAFYLCASSIPGIGRTIAKNIQYFGAGTRLSVL.

A few counts support this clone. The chain employs TRBV9 and TRBJ2-1, with 11 bases identical to TRBD2. Germline values: CDR1 SGDLS, CDR2 YYNGEE. Unmatched junction bases numbered 2, after V lost 0 bases and J lost 6 bases. The CDR3 length is 15 residues. CDR3: CASSVASGGFNEQFF. The DNA of the CDR3 is TGTGCCAGCAGCGTAGCTAGCGGGGGGTTCAATGAGCAGTTCTTC.